These 22 T cell receptor beta chains were sequenced from one sample in a study of blood T cell repertoires in COVID-19 (dated by TCRdb to between 2020 and 2021). Library construction relied on the immunoSEQ multiplex PCR assay. TCRdb re-hosts the immuneACCESS table, in-frame sequences only. Its copies lack some clones; in the studies checked, an unresolved V gene accounts for under half of them, and the cause for the rest is not known. The sample profile shows about 220,000 clones; around 89% of them were found once. The ten biggest clones cover 2.6% of the sample. Sequenced: PBMCs or T cells enriched from blood (not recorded which). The receptors were gathered from a woman aged 25 to 45 who had recovered from COVID-19.

This chain joins TRBV5-4 and TRBJ2-5, with D possibly being TRBD1 (5 bases). Germline assignment: CDR1 SGHNT and CDR2 YYREEE (reference sequence). The germline V and J ends were trimmed by 4 bases and 1 base, with 11 bases remaining between them. This CDR3 has 14 amino acids. CDR3 residues: CASSPGPFQETQYF. The CDR3 DNA sequence: TGTGCCAGCAGCCCAGGGCCTTTCCAAGAGACCCAGTACTTC.

V usage is TRBV3-1 (or the pseudogene TRBV3-2) and J usage is TRBJ2-5; no firm D call. V lost 0 bases and J 5 bases, leaving 16 bases between the germline ends. Germline V lookup: CDR1 LGHDT, CDR2 YNNKEL (reference sequence). The CDR3 sequence is 16 residues long. CDR3 DNA: TGTGCCAGCAGCCAAGATTGGGCAGCACAATGGGAGACCCAGTACTTC. Translation: CASSQDWAAQWETQYF.

The V gene is TRBV3-1 (or the pseudogene TRBV3-2), the J gene TRBJ1-2; D not resolved. V lost 6 bases, J lost 0 bases, and 8 bases lay in between. CDR3 size: 13 residues. CDR1 is LGHDT, CDR2 YNNKEL, per germline (reference sequence). The CDR3 region has the DNA TGTGCCAGCAGTTTAGGAGCTAACTATGGCTACACCTTC. This sequence encodes CASSLGANYGYTF.

This clone was detected a few times. This chain uses TRBV28 with TRBJ2-7, with 9 bases identical to TRBD1. J gave up 3 bases and V 4 bases, and 10 bases lay outside the gene matches. Germline lookup yields CDR1 MDHEN and CDR2 SYDVKM. This CDR3 has 16 residues. CDR3 protein: CASSSPGQGVNYEQYF. CDR3 nucleotides: TGTGCCAGCAGTTCCCCGGGACAGGGTGTAAACTACGAGCAGTACTTC.

The chain uses TRBV15 and TRBJ2-7; TRBD1 aligns across 9 bases. The V gene's germline CDR1 is LNHNV and CDR2 YYDKDF (reference sequence). The CDR3 has 16 residues. Losses at the gene ends were 0 bases for V and 5 bases for J; bases not matched to a gene: 8. The CDR3 protein is CATSRDFWGQGHEQYF. The CDR3 nucleotides are TGTGCCACCAGCAGAGATTTTTGGGGACAGGGCCACGAGCAGTACTTC.

V and J are TRBV2 and TRBJ1-1; TRBD1 agrees at 11 bases. Germline V CDR1 and CDR2: SNHLY, FYNNEI. The V gene end was trimmed by 7 bases and the J gene end by 7 bases; junction bases not matched to a gene: 5. The CDR3 sequence is 13 residues long. CDR3 DNA: TGTGCCAGCACCAAGGGACAGGGGGTTGAAGCTTTCTTT. It yields the protein CASTKGQGVEAFF.

The chain carries TRBV6-5 and TRBJ2-3, with 12 bases lining up with TRBD2. CDR1 MNHEY and CDR2 SVGAGI come from the germline V gene. V shed 5 bases, J shed 6 bases, and the junction held 6 bases outside the gene matches. This CDR3 has 15 residues. Here the CDR3 reads CASSTSGGRDDTQYF. CDR3 nucleotide sequence: TGTGCCAGCAGTACTAGCGGGGGGAGGGATGATACGCAGTATTTT.

V and J are TRBV3-1 (or the pseudogene TRBV3-2) and TRBJ1-1, with 8 nucleotides matching TRBD1. Trimming at V came to 2 bases and at J to 11 bases, leaving 7 bases not matched to a gene. The germline gives CDR1 LGHDT, CDR2 YNNKEL (reference sequence). CDR3 size: 13 residues. CDR3 sequence (DNA): TGTGCCAGCAGCCAATACACAGGGGGTTCGGCTTTCTTT. This encodes CASSQYTGGSAFF.

The chain carries TRBV12-3 or TRBV12-4 and TRBJ2-4, with D hard to call. The CDR3 covers 12 residues. Trimming removed 5 bases from V and 8 bases from J, with 10 bases in between. CDR3 in amino acids: CASSEDSYIQYF. DNA for the CDR3: TGTGCCAGCAGTGAAGACTCGTACATTCAGTACTTC.

The chain combines TRBV28 with TRBJ2-4, with D possibly being TRBD1 (6 bases). Germline-derived CDR1 and CDR2 are MDHEN and SYDVKM. The V end was cut by 6 bases, the J end by 3 bases, with 15 bases between. The CDR3 contains 15 residues. CDR3 nucleotides: TGTGCCAGCAGAGAACTCACAGGGAACAAAAACATTCAGTACTTC. This gives the protein CASRELTGNKNIQYF.

The rearrangement links TRBV4-3 to TRBJ1-5; TRBD1 matches at 8 bases. V trimming: 3 bases; J trimming: 4 bases; junction bases outside the gene matches: 2. The germline V gene encodes CDR1 LGHNA and CDR2 YSLEER. This CDR3 spans 14 amino acids. As DNA, the CDR3 is TGCGCCAGCAGCCACACAGGGGGAAATCAGCCCCAGCATTTT. Translation gives CASSHTGGNQPQHF.

V is TRBV12-3 or TRBV12-4 and J is TRBJ1-2; TRBD1 aligns across 8 bases. V gave up 6 bases and J gave up 7 bases; unmatched junction bases: 7. The CDR3 loop spans 13 amino acids. The CDR3 DNA follows: TGTGCCAGCAGGATGACAGGGGCGAGTGGCTACACCTTC. Its translation: CASRMTGASGYTF.

The genes are TRBV7-2 and TRBJ1-4; 10 bases are shared with TRBD1. J gave up 6 bases and V 0 bases, and 1 base lay outside the gene matches. CDR1 and CDR2 (germline): SGHTA, FQGNSA. CDR3 length: 15 amino acids. The CDR3 DNA follows: TGTGCCAGCAGCTTAGCCGGGACAGGGGATGAAAAACTGTTTTTT. Translated, it gives CASSLAGTGDEKLFF.

V is TRBV27 and J is TRBJ2-3; 8 bases are shared with TRBD1. The CDR3 length is 15 residues. The germline CDR1 and CDR2 sequences are MNHEY and SMNVEV (reference sequence). J lost 1 base, V lost 4 bases, and 4 bases had no gene match. CDR3: CASSSRQGRTDTQYF. CDR3 nucleotides: TGTGCCAGCAGTTCCCGACAGGGGCGCACAGATACGCAGTATTTT.

This chain uses TRBV12-3 or TRBV12-4 with TRBJ2-2, with 7 nucleotides matching TRBD1. J lost 7 bases, V lost 6 bases, and 5 bases had no gene match. This CDR3 spans 13 amino acids. The CDR3 nucleotides are TGTGCCAGCAGCCCCGACAGGGTCGGGGAGCTGTTTTTT. Translated, it gives CASSPDRVGELFF.

V and J are TRBV7-2 and TRBJ1-5; tentatively, D is TRBD1 (5 bases). CDR1 is SGHTA, CDR2 FQGNSA, per germline. This CDR3 contains 15 residues. V was cut by 5 bases and J by 5 bases, with 16 bases left in between. This chain's CDR3 is CASSPITQGHQPQHF. The CDR3 DNA follows: TGTGCCAGCAGCCCGATAACTCAGGGTCATCAGCCCCAGCATTTT.

The V call is TRBV11-3, the J call TRBJ2-3, with a tentative D call TRBD2 (6 bases). This CDR3 has 17 residues. V was clipped by 1 base and J by 0 bases, with 14 bases between them. Germline-derived CDR1 and CDR2 are SGHNT and YENEEA. The CDR3 sequence: CASSLGGWGVSTDTQYF. The CDR3 bases are TGTGCCAGCAGCTTAGGGGGTTGGGGGGTAAGCACAGATACGCAGTATTTT.

The chain employs TRBV29-1 and TRBJ2-5, with 8 bases identical to TRBD2. The germline V gene has CDR1 SQVTM and CDR2 ANQGSEA. J gave up 4 bases and V 6 bases, and 25 bases lay outside the gene matches. This CDR3 comprises 19 residues. The CDR3 DNA follows: TGCAGCGTGGAAACTAGCGGTCCATCCCTAAGGGGGATCGGAGAGACCCAGTACTTC. Translation gives CSVETSGPSLRGIGETQYF. Using reference TRBV29-1 and TRBJ2-5 for the parts outside the CDR3, the full variable domain is SAVISQKPSRDICQRGTSLTIQCQVDSQVTMMFWYRQQPGQSLTLIATANQGSEATYESGFVIDKFPISRPNLTFSTLTVSNMSPEDSSIYLCSVETSGPSLRGIGETQYFGPGTRLLVL.

The chain couples TRBV5-4 to TRBJ1-1, with 7 bases fitting TRBD1. The germline V gene encodes CDR1 SGHNT and CDR2 YYREEE (reference sequence). The CDR3 is 19 residues long. With V trimmed by 4 bases and J by 4 bases, 22 bases remained unmatched. The DNA of the CDR3 is TGTGCCAGCAGCCGGGGTCAGGGGGTAATCGGAGTGGTGGGCACTGAAGCTTTCTTT. Translated: CASSRGQGVIGVVGTEAFF.

The V and J genes are TRBV7-2 and TRBJ2-2; TRBD2 aligns across 8 bases. The CDR3 loop spans 13 amino acids. CDR1 and CDR2 from the germline V gene are SGHTA and FQGNSA. After removal of 4 bases from V and 5 bases from J, the junction contained 0 bases not matched to a gene. DNA for the CDR3: TGTGCCAGCAGCTCGGGAGGGACCGGGGAGCTGTTTTTT. Its protein product is CASSSGGTGELFF.

The DNA for the CDR3 is TGTGCCAGCAGCGTAGCGGGGTCTTACGGAAACACCATATATTTT. Translation: CASSVAGSYGNTIYF. This chain joins TRBV9 and TRBJ1-3; D ambiguous. V shed 0 bases and J shed 4 bases, with 11 bases lying between them. The CDR3 length is 15 residues. Germline lookup yields CDR1 SGDLS and CDR2 YYNGEE.

This chain uses TRBV5-4 with TRBJ2-3, with D maybe TRBD1 (6 bases). Germline V gives CDR1 SGHNT, CDR2 YYREEE (reference sequence). Trimming took off 4 bases at V and 2 bases at J, with 14 bases between the two ends. This CDR3 region has 15 residues. The CDR3 DNA follows: TGTGCCAGCAGCGCAAGAGGGGGATTCACAGATACGCAGTATTTT. It encodes CASSARGGFTDTQYF.